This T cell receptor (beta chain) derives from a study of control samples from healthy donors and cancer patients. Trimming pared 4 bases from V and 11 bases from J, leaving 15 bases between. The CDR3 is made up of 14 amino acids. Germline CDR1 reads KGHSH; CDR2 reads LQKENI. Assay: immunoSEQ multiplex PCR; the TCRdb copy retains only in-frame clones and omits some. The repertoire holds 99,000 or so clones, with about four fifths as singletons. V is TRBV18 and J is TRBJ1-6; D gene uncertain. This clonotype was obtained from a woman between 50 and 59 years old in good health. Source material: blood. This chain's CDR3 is CASSQQPRETPLHF. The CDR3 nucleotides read TGTGCCAGCTCACAACAGCCACGAGAGACACCCCTCCACTTT.